These T cell receptor beta chains were read from a single sample in a study of blood T cells in healthy people across ages. TCRdb called the 5' RACE reads again in MiXCR, with one record for every CDR3 protein. The sample lists 700,000 to 900,000 distinct CDR3 sequences, roughly 24% occurring once. These same records also appear under a second study, on T cells of mothers and their children.

The sample was blood. The receptors here all came from a boy under 18 in good health. The CDR3 runs from the conserved cysteine through the conserved F or W. The order of the fields is D gene, CDR3 length, J gene, V gene, clone size, CDR3 DNA, CDR3 protein. D genes are given only for firm matches. Only part of the rows carry a size: once, few, many, or a class if the clone is expanded.

D: -
length: 15
J: TRBJ2-6
V: TRBV6-6
size: -
DNA: TGTGCCAGCAGTTACTTCCAGTCTGGGGCCAACGTCCTGACTTTC
CDR3: CASSYFQSGANVLTF

D: TRBD2
length: 13
J: TRBJ2-1
V: TRBV27
size: many
DNA: TGTGCCAGCAGTTTTGGCGGGGGGAATGAGCAGTTCTTC
CDR3: CASSFGGGNEQFF

D: -
length: 14
J: TRBJ2-3
V: TRBV20-1
size: few
DNA: TGCAGTGCTACCCTTCCGGGGGACACAGATACGCAGTATTTT
CDR3: CSATLPGDTDTQYF

D: -
length: 13
J: TRBJ1-2
V: TRBV29-1
size: -
DNA: TGCAGCGTTGAAGATGGAGTCAACTATGGCTACACCTTC
CDR3: CSVEDGVNYGYTF

D: -
length: 12
J: TRBJ2-1
V: TRBV21-1
size: few
DNA: TGTGCCAGCAGCAAAGGGCGTAATGAGCAGTTCTTC
CDR3: CASSKGRNEQFF

D: TRBD2
length: 16
J: TRBJ2-7
V: TRBV29-1
size: few
DNA: TGCAGCGTTTTAGCCGGTTCGGGGGGGGGCGTCTACGAGCAGTACTTC
CDR3: CSVLAGSGGGVYEQYF

D: TRBD2
length: 17
J: TRBJ2-7
V: TRBV2
size: -
DNA: TGTGCCAGCAGGAAGGGACTAGCGGGGGGTAGCTCCTACGAGCAGTACTTC
CDR3: CASRKGLAGGSSYEQYF

D: -
length: 14
J: TRBJ1-2
V: TRBV9
size: few
DNA: TGTGCCAGCAGCGACGGGCCAAGGCACTATGGCTACACCTTC
CDR3: CASSDGPRHYGYTF

D: TRBD1
length: 14
J: TRBJ1-6
V: TRBV20-1
size: -
DNA: TGCAGTGCTCCGAGACAGGGTGATAATTCACCCCTCCACTTT
CDR3: CSAPRQGDNSPLHF

D: TRBD1
length: 13
J: TRBJ1-5
V: TRBV12-3/TRBV12-4
size: few
DNA: TGTGCCAGCGGGGGACAGCTAAATCAGCCCCAGCATTTT
CDR3: CASGGQLNQPQHF

D: -
length: 14
J: TRBJ1-2
V: TRBV12-3/TRBV12-4
size: -
DNA: TGTGCCAGCAGTTTCCCCCGAAAGCTGTATGGCTACACCTTC
CDR3: CASSFPRKLYGYTF

D: -
length: 14
J: TRBJ2-1
V: TRBV30
size: -
DNA: TGTGCCTGGAGTGTCAAGACCCTCTCCAATGAGCAGTTCTTC
CDR3: CAWSVKTLSNEQFF

D: -
length: 16
J: TRBJ1-5
V: TRBV6-5
size: -
DNA: TGTGCCAGCAGGTCCCTGAGGGGGGCCACCAATCAGCCCCAGCATTTT
CDR3: CASRSLRGATNQPQHF

D: -
length: 14
J: TRBJ1-1
V: TRBV2
size: -
DNA: TGTGCCAGCAGTGGTAAGGCTGGGCCCACTGAAGCTTTCTTT
CDR3: CASSGKAGPTEAFF

D: -
length: 17
J: TRBJ2-1
V: TRBV12-5
size: -
DNA: TGTGCTAGTGGTTTGGCGACCTTGGGACCCCCGGGGAATGAGCAGTTCTTC
CDR3: CASGLATLGPPGNEQFF

D: TRBD1
length: 15
J: TRBJ2-5
V: TRBV5-6
size: few
DNA: TGTGCCAGCAGCCCGGGACAGGGCCGGAAAGAGACCCAGTACTTC
CDR3: CASSPGQGRKETQYF

D: TRBD1
length: 14
J: TRBJ2-3
V: TRBV12-3/TRBV12-4
size: -
DNA: TGTGCCACCAGGCGGACAGGGTCGGGAGATACGCAGTATTTT
CDR3: CATRRTGSGDTQYF

D: -
length: 15
J: TRBJ1-1
V: TRBV6-5
size: -
DNA: TGTGCCAGCAGTTACGAGTGGGGTGGGAACACTGAAGCTTTCTTT
CDR3: CASSYEWGGNTEAFF

D: -
length: 15
J: TRBJ1-2
V: TRBV6-4
size: few
DNA: TGCGCCAGCAGTCCTGAATTCGGTCTGAACTATGGCTACACCTTC
CDR3: CASSPEFGLNYGYTF

D: -
length: 14
J: TRBJ2-1
V: TRBV7-9
size: -
DNA: TGTGCCAGCAGGTCGACCGGGTCCTACAATGAGCAGTTCTTC
CDR3: CASRSTGSYNEQFF

D: -
length: 14
J: TRBJ1-6
V: TRBV27
size: -
DNA: TGTGCCAGCAGTTGGGGGACCGTGGATTCACCCCTCCACTTT
CDR3: CASSWGTVDSPLHF

D: -
length: 14
J: TRBJ1-6
V: TRBV6-1
size: few
DNA: TGTGCCAGCAGCTATGAAGGGGTATCGTCACCCCTCCACTTT
CDR3: CASSYEGVSSPLHF

D: -
length: 16
J: TRBJ1-2
V: TRBV4-1
size: -
DNA: TGCGCCAGCAGCCAAACTCTGGGGAGGGGACCTTATGGCTACACCTTC
CDR3: CASSQTLGRGPYGYTF

D: -
length: 16
J: TRBJ1-6
V: TRBV9
size: -
DNA: TGTGCCAGCACCCGTTGGGGCACATCGGGGGGTTCTTCCCTCCACTTT
CDR3: CASTRWGTSGGSSLHF

D: -
length: 15
J: TRBJ2-3
V: TRBV11-2
size: few
DNA: TGTGCCAGCAGCTCAGGGTCGCCTAGCACAGATACGCAGTATTTT
CDR3: CASSSGSPSTDTQYF

D: -
length: 13
J: TRBJ2-7
V: TRBV20-1
size: -
DNA: TGCAGTGCTAGAGGGGACCAATCCTACGAGCAGTACTTC
CDR3: CSARGDQSYEQYF

D: -
length: 12
J: TRBJ2-1
V: TRBV2
size: few
DNA: TGTGCCAGCAGTGACTCATTGGGTGAGCAGTTCTTC
CDR3: CASSDSLGEQFF

D: -
length: 13
J: TRBJ1-2
V: TRBV12-3/TRBV12-4
size: -
DNA: TGTGCCAGCACCGCACGACTGAACTATGGCTACACCTTC
CDR3: CASTARLNYGYTF

D: TRBD2
length: 16
J: TRBJ2-1
V: TRBV7-2
size: -
DNA: TGTGCCAGCAGCTTAGATACTAGCGGGGGACTGAGGGAGCAGTTCTTC
CDR3: CASSLDTSGGLREQFF

D: -
length: 14
J: TRBJ2-1
V: TRBV7-3
size: -
DNA: TGTGCCAGCAGCTTGTTGACAGGTCAGTCTGAGCAGTTCTTC
CDR3: CASSLLTGQSEQFF

D: TRBD1
length: 15
J: TRBJ1-2
V: TRBV18
size: -
DNA: TGTGCCAGCTCACCACAGGGGGCGACTATGGATGGCTACACCTTC
CDR3: CASSPQGATMDGYTF

D: TRBD1
length: 14
J: TRBJ2-4
V: TRBV5-1
size: few
DNA: TGCGCCAGCAGCTTGGGACAGGGAAGAGACATTCAGTACTTC
CDR3: CASSLGQGRDIQYF

D: -
length: 12
J: TRBJ2-5
V: TRBV10-2
size: -
DNA: TGCGCCAGCAGTCAGGACACAGCAGAGCAGTACTTC
CDR3: CASSQDTAEQYF

D: TRBD1
length: 14
J: TRBJ2-3
V: TRBV12-3/TRBV12-4
size: -
DNA: TGTGCCAGCAGTTTTCAGGGGGCGAAAGATACGCAGTATTTT
CDR3: CASSFQGAKDTQYF

D: TRBD1
length: 18
J: TRBJ1-5
V: TRBV30
size: few
DNA: TGTGCCTGGAGTGTCGGACAGGGGGCCGTTTATAGCAATCAGCCCCAGCATTTT
CDR3: CAWSVGQGAVYSNQPQHF

D: -
length: 16
J: TRBJ1-2
V: TRBV4-1
size: -
DNA: TGCGCCAGCAGCCAAGAGAGGCAGGGAGTGGACTATGGCTACACCTTC
CDR3: CASSQERQGVDYGYTF

D: TRBD1
length: 16
J: TRBJ2-1
V: TRBV7-3
size: -
DNA: TGTGCCAGCAGCTCCCCCGGGACAGGGGGAGGCAATGAGCAGTTCTTC
CDR3: CASSSPGTGGGNEQFF

D: TRBD1
length: 14
J: TRBJ2-5
V: TRBV4-2
size: few
DNA: TGTGCCAGCAGCCAAGGACAGGGGGAAGAGACCCAGTACTTC
CDR3: CASSQGQGEETQYF

D: -
length: 14
J: TRBJ2-7
V: TRBV20-1
size: few
DNA: TGCAGTGCTAGCAGACAGGTCCGGGGGGACGAGCAGTACTTC
CDR3: CSASRQVRGDEQYF

D: -
length: 13
J: TRBJ2-7
V: TRBV9
size: -
DNA: TGTGCCGATAAAGGGGGGAGAACCTACGAGCAGTACTTC
CDR3: CADKGGRTYEQYF

D: -
length: 14
J: TRBJ2-1
V: TRBV7-9
size: many
DNA: TGTGCCAGCAGCTCCCGGGGACCTTACAATGAGCAGTTCTTC
CDR3: CASSSRGPYNEQFF

D: -
length: 15
J: TRBJ2-1
V: TRBV29-1
size: -
DNA: TGCAGCGTTGCGGAAGGGCAGGCGGGCTACAATGAGCAGTTCTTC
CDR3: CSVAEGQAGYNEQFF

D: -
length: 15
J: TRBJ2-4
V: TRBV11-1
size: -
DNA: TGTGCCAGCGGCTTAAGGTTTAGCAGGGGAGACATTCAGTACTTC
CDR3: CASGLRFSRGDIQYF

D: TRBD1
length: 14
J: TRBJ2-2
V: TRBV6-5
size: few
DNA: TGTGCCAGCAGCCGGACAGGGGTTCGCGGGGAGCTGTTTTTT
CDR3: CASSRTGVRGELFF

D: -
length: 15
J: TRBJ1-6
V: TRBV4-1
size: -
DNA: TGCGCCAGCAGCCACCTGACAGTTCTCAATTCACCCCTCCACTTT
CDR3: CASSHLTVLNSPLHF

D: TRBD1
length: 14
J: TRBJ1-4
V: TRBV7-2
size: few
DNA: TGTGCCAGCAGCCTAGGGGGCTCTCGGGAAAAACTGTTTTTT
CDR3: CASSLGGSREKLFF

D: TRBD1
length: 14
J: TRBJ2-7
V: TRBV20-1
size: few
DNA: TGCAGTGCTAGAGATCGGAGACAGGGGGACGAGCAGTACTTC
CDR3: CSARDRRQGDEQYF

D: -
length: 15
J: TRBJ2-3
V: TRBV4-2
size: -
DNA: TGTGCCAGCAGCCAAGAGAGGAGGGCGGCGGATACGCAGTATTTT
CDR3: CASSQERRAADTQYF

D: -
length: 14
J: TRBJ2-7
V: TRBV9
size: -
DNA: TGTGCCAGCAGCATGGGACCGGAGGGAAACGAGCAGTACTTC
CDR3: CASSMGPEGNEQYF